Each of the 17 T cell receptor beta chains below was sequenced from the same sample in a study of shared clonotypes between healthy human individuals. Naive-designated CD8 cells lacked CD45RO, were positively enriched for CCR7, and omitted terminally differentiated effector memory CD45RA+ cells. Profiled with immunoSEQ multiplex PCR; TCRdb holds only in-frame clones, not every one. The sample has around 560,000 clones; 85% to 95% are singletons. The sequenced material came from naive CD8+ T cells sorted from blood. The receptors were sampled from a woman between 25 and 40 years old in good health.

The chain carries TRBV19 and TRBJ1-5, with 7 bases matching TRBD1. The CDR3 has 14 residues. Germline values: CDR1 LNHDA, CDR2 SQIVND (reference sequence). The V and J ends lost 3 bases and 7 bases, in that order; junction bases with no gene match: 6. DNA of the CDR3: TGTGCCAGTAGTATCATCGGAGGGGGCCAGCCCCAGCATTTT. Amino acid sequence: CASSIIGGGQPQHF.

The CDR3 is CASSLWGTQETQYF. The DNA for the CDR3 is TGTGCCAGCAGTTTATGGGGCACCCAAGAGACCCAGTACTTC. The chain uses TRBV27 and TRBJ2-5, with D possibly being TRBD1 (5 bases). Trimming cost V 1 base and J 1 base, with 7 bases left between them. The CDR3 spans 14 residues. Germline values: CDR1 MNHEY, CDR2 SMNVEV (reference sequence).

The chain is built from TRBV6-5 and TRBJ1-6; 7 bases line up with TRBD1. Looked up from germline, CDR1 is MNHEY and CDR2 is SVGAGI. Trimming took 6 bases from V and 8 from J; bases not matched to a gene: 4. This CDR3 comprises 13 residues. As DNA, the CDR3 is TGTGCCAGCAGAAGGGACAGCTATTCACCCCTCCACTTT. This gives the protein CASRRDSYSPLHF.

Concerning this clone itself: The same CDR3 can be traced to other DNA sequences in this sample. J is TRBJ2-7 and V is TRBV27; possibly TRBD1 for D (6 bases). The V and J ends lost 2 bases and 2 bases respectively, with 10 bases between them. Germline CDR1 MNHEY, CDR2 SMNVEV (reference sequence). This CDR3 has 14 amino acids. For the CDR3, the DNA is TGTGCCAGCAGTTTAGCCAGGGGCCCCTACGAGCAGTACTTC. Protein product: CASSLARGPYEQYF.

The chain has TRBV28 and TRBJ2-7, with D tentatively TRBD2 (6 bases). Germline loops: CDR1 MDHEN, CDR2 SYDVKM. CDR3 size: 15 residues. V was pared by 3 bases and J by 3 bases, with 15 bases between. CDR3 in DNA: TGTGCCAGCAGTTTCGGGAGCCTCCCTCTCTACGAGCAGTACTTC. It translates to CASSFGSLPLYEQYF. The full variable domain, in which reference TRBV28 and TRBJ2-7 provide the parts outside the CDR3, is DVKVTQSSRYLVKRTGEKVFLECVQDMDHENMFWYRQDPGLGLRLIYFSYDVKMKEKGDIPEGYSVSREKKERFSLILESASTNQTSMYLCASSFGSLPLYEQYFGPGTRLTVT.

This clone was counted once. The chain links TRBV19 to TRBJ2-3; 9 bases match TRBD2. The V gene's germline CDR1 is LNHDA and CDR2 SQIVND (reference sequence). Trimming at V came to 3 bases and at J to 3 bases, leaving 7 bases not matched to a gene. This CDR3 spans 16 amino acids. CDR3 sequence: CASSITSGHTTDTQYF. In nucleotides, the CDR3 is TGTGCCAGTAGTATCACTAGCGGGCATACTACAGATACGCAGTATTTT.

The chain is built from TRBV27 and TRBJ2-7; no definite D call. This CDR3 contains 15 residues. Germline lookup yields CDR1 MNHEY and CDR2 SMNVEV (reference sequence). Trimming left V 6 bases short and J 3 bases short, with 18 bases between. This CDR3 is CASSLIGGSNYEQYF. CDR3 bases: TGTGCCAGCAGCTTGATCGGTGGTAGTAACTACGAGCAGTACTTC.

In nucleotides, the CDR3 is TGTGCCAGCAGCCCGAGACCGGGACTAGCGGGAGGCGCAGATACGCAGTATTTT. This encodes CASSPRPGLAGGADTQYF. The chain combines TRBV7-9 with TRBJ2-3, with TRBD2 matching over 15 bases. The CDR3 has 18 amino acids. J lost 4 bases, V lost 5 bases, and 10 bases had no gene match. The germline V gene has CDR1 SEHNR and CDR2 FQNEAQ (reference sequence).

V usage is TRBV4-1 and J usage is TRBJ2-5; 8 nucleotides align to TRBD2. The DNA end is a closer match to TRBJ2-7, so the J assignment may be wrong. This CDR3 is built from 14 residues. Germline CDR1 is MGHRA and CDR2 is YSYEKL. The CDR3 sequence: CASSQATSVGEQYF. CDR3 bases: TGCGCCAGCAGCCAAGCGACTAGCGTCGGCGAGCAGTACTTC.

On this clone: The junction and the germline gene differ at one end; a read error may be behind it. The CDR3 bases are TGTGCCAGCAGTCTCTGGACAGGGAGCCCGGCGCATTTT. As protein: CASSLWTGSPAHF. The chain joins TRBV27 to TRBJ2-3, with 8 nucleotides matching TRBD1. From germline, CDR1 is MNHEY and CDR2 SMNVEV (reference sequence). This CDR3 region has 13 residues.

This chain joins TRBV2 and TRBJ2-7; 9 nucleotides line up with TRBD1. Germline CDR1 SNHLY, CDR2 FYNNEI. This CDR3 is built from 15 residues. With 6 bases clipped from V and 2 bases from J, the junction kept 8 bases outside the gene matches. CDR3 sequence reads: CASSLGGQGTYEQYF. The CDR3 DNA reads as TGTGCCAGCAGCTTGGGCGGACAGGGGACCTACGAGCAGTACTTC.

This chain connects TRBV14 to TRBJ2-2; no clear D gene. V was cut by 2 bases and J by 6 bases, with 10 bases left in between. Germline-derived CDR1 and CDR2 are SGHDN and FVKESK. The CDR3 runs 14 residues. CDR3 sequence reads: CASSQWSGPGELFF. In DNA form, the CDR3 reads TGTGCCAGCAGCCAATGGTCCGGTCCCGGGGAGCTGTTTTTT.

This sequence joins TRBV27 and TRBJ2-3, with 7 nucleotides matching TRBD1. CDR3 length: 12 residues. After removal of 5 bases from V and 5 bases from J, the junction contained 1 base not matched to a gene. Germline CDR1 is MNHEY and CDR2 is SMNVEV (reference sequence). This CDR3 reads CASSPGGDTQYF. Written as DNA, the CDR3 is TGTGCCAGCAGTCCAGGGGGAGATACGCAGTATTTT.

A single count supports this clone. The chain couples TRBV2 to TRBJ2-5; D is unresolved. V was trimmed by 0 bases and J by 2 bases, leaving 10 bases between them. Germline V gene lookup returns CDR1 SNHLY and CDR2 FYNNEI. The CDR3 is 15 amino acids. Here the CDR3 reads CASSEAPAGQETQYF. The CDR3 DNA follows: TGTGCCAGCAGTGAAGCGCCGGCAGGTCAAGAGACCCAGTACTTC. Together with reference TRBV2 and TRBJ2-5, the CDR3 gives the full variable domain: EPEVTQTPSHQVTQMGQEVILRCVPISNHLYFYWYRQILGQKVEFLVSFYNNEISEKSEIFDDQFSVERPDGSNFTLKIRSTKLEDSAMYFCASSEAPAGQETQYFGPGTRLLVL.

This clone was detected only once. The chain combines TRBV28 with TRBJ2-1; 10 bases line up with TRBD2. Germline V gene lookup returns CDR1 MDHEN and CDR2 SYDVKM. The CDR3 extends over 17 amino acids. The trim removed 1 base at V and 8 bases at J, leaving 11 bases unmatched. The CDR3 region is CASSLYGLAGVSDEQFF. The CDR3 DNA reads TGTGCCAGCAGTTTATACGGCCTAGCGGGAGTCAGTGATGAGCAGTTCTTC.

The V call is TRBV28, the J call TRBJ2-6; 11 bases fit TRBD1. Germline V gene data show CDR1 as MDHEN and CDR2 as SYDVKM. The CDR3 length is 20 residues. Trimming at V came to 8 bases and at J to 0 bases, leaving 15 bases not matched to a gene. The CDR3 is CASSTAGTGGPNSGANVLTF. As DNA, the CDR3 is TGTGCCAGCTCTACTGCCGGGACAGGGGGTCCGAACTCTGGGGCCAACGTCCTGACTTTC.

V gene TRBV7-7 combines with J gene TRBJ2-1; TRBD1 is a possible D gene (6 bases). The CDR3 is 12 amino acids. Germline loops: CDR1 SSHAT, CDR2 FNYEAQ (reference sequence). V was cut by 1 base and J by 9 bases, with 7 bases left in between. CDR3 sequence: CASSLGGGEQFF. In nucleotides, the CDR3 is TGTGCCAGCAGCTTAGGAGGGGGTGAGCAGTTCTTC.